The 25 T cell receptor beta chains presented below share a single source sample, sequenced in a study of T cell repertoires in aging, cancer and after chemotherapy. Amplification of TCR beta used genomic DNA extracted from peripheral blood. A mixed TRB-A/B primer pool amplified rearranged TRB by multiplex touch-down PCR. Via MiXCR, TCRdb re-called the multiplex PCR reads, giving one row per CDR3 protein. The table has some 5,000 distinct CDR3 sequences, less than 50% seen once; the top ten hold roughly 48%. Sequencing was performed on blood. The receptors were sampled from a human donor in good health.

The V call is TRBV7-2, the J call TRBJ1-4; TRBD1 is a possible D gene (6 bases). The CDR3 consists of 15 residues. V shed 3 bases and J shed 3 bases, with 11 bases lying between them. Germline values: CDR1 SGHTA, CDR2 FQGNSA. The CDR3 sequence is CASSFDRTANEKLFF. CDR3 coding DNA: TGTGCCAGCAGCTTCGACAGGACGGCTAATGAAAAACTGTTTTTT.

V is TRBV30 and J is TRBJ1-1; possible D gene TRBD1, 6 bases. Germline V lookup: CDR1 GTSNPN, CDR2 SVGIG (reference sequence). Trimming shortened V by 4 bases and J by 4 bases, and 19 bases separated the two germline ends. The CDR3 length is 15 residues. The CDR3 reads CAWTLRNRVSTEAFF. CDR3 bases: TGTGCCTGGACCCTGAGGAACAGGGTAAGCACTGAAGCTTTCTTT.

This clonotype was seen more than once but under ten times. The chain links TRBV5-5 to TRBJ2-1; no firm D call. V was cut by 1 base and J by 0 bases, with 11 bases left in between. Germline assignment: CDR1 SGHKS and CDR2 YYEKEE (reference sequence). This CDR3 has 16 residues. Here the CDR3 DNA reads TGTGCCAGCAGCTTGTTCGCGGCTAGCTCCTACAATGAGCAGTTCTTC. Translation gives CASSLFAASSYNEQFF.

V and J are TRBV27 and TRBJ1-1; 10 bases agree with TRBD1. Germline values: CDR1 MNHEY, CDR2 SMNVEV (reference sequence). The length of the CDR3 is 16 residues. V shed 5 bases, J shed 5 bases, and the junction held 11 bases outside the gene matches. DNA for the CDR3: TGTGCCAGCAGTCCCCTGCGACAGGGGGCTTTGACTGAAGCTTTCTTT. Its protein is CASSPLRQGALTEAFF.

The chain carries TRBV12-3 or TRBV12-4 and TRBJ1-5; D may be TRBD1 (5 bases). This CDR3 has 15 amino acids. V lost 7 bases and J lost 1, with 14 bases in between. The CDR3 sequence: CASNLSGDSNQPQHF. Written as DNA, the CDR3 is TGTGCCAGCAACCTATCCGGGGACAGCAATCAGCCCCAGCATTTT.

In this sample, this clonotype turned up a few times. This sequence joins TRBV19 and TRBJ2-7, with D possibly called TRBD1 or TRBD2 (5 bases each). The germline gives CDR1 LNHDA, CDR2 SQIVND (reference sequence). Trimming left V 7 bases short and J 2 bases short, with 12 bases between. The CDR3 runs 13 residues. The DNA for the CDR3 is TGTGCCAGTAAAGGGACGGGTGCCTACGAGCAGTACTTC. Its protein product is CASKGTGAYEQYF.

This rearrangement joins TRBV5-6 to TRBJ2-7; 8 nucleotides match TRBD1. Germline CDR1 reads SGHDT; CDR2 reads YYEEEE. The J segment lost 6 bases and the V segment lost 4 bases, leaving 18 bases of the junction unmatched. The CDR3 is made up of 17 amino acids. CDR3 protein: CASSRGLGTGSSGEQYF. As DNA, the CDR3 is TGTGCCAGCAGCCGTGGGCTAGGGACAGGATCATCTGGCGAGCAGTACTTC.

Only a few counts were recorded for this clonotype. The V gene is TRBV6-2 or TRBV6-3, the J gene TRBJ2-2, with D possibly being TRBD1 (6 bases). The CDR3 runs 14 residues. Germline V gene lookup returns CDR1 MNHEY and CDR2 SVGEGT. Deletions cut 0 bases from V and 6 bases from J, with 8 bases between. The CDR3 DNA reads TGTGCCAGCAGTTACTCAACAGGGTCCGGGGAGCTGTTTTTT. As protein: CASSYSTGSGELFF.

The V call is TRBV18, the J call TRBJ2-7; D uncertain. Germline CDR1 and CDR2: KGHSH and LQKENI. V lost 3 bases and J lost 0, with 21 bases in between. The CDR3 extends over 18 amino acids. The CDR3 loop reads CASSPFMVTALSSYEQYF. The CDR3 coding sequence is TGTGCCAGCTCACCCTTCATGGTTACAGCCCTTAGCTCCTACGAGCAGTACTTC.

The chain combines TRBV18 with TRBJ2-3, with 12 bases matching TRBD2. CDR3 length equals 18 residues. V was pared by 2 bases and J by 6 bases, with 12 bases of the junction left unmatched. CDR1 and CDR2 from the germline V gene are KGHSH and LQKENI. CDR3 region: CASSPGYLAGGALDTQYF. The CDR3 bases are TGTGCCAGCTCACCAGGATATCTAGCGGGGGGGGCCCTGGATACGCAGTATTTT. Variable domain in full (rest from reference TRBV18 and TRBJ2-3): NAGVMQNPRHLVRRRGQEARLRCSPMKGHSHVYWYRQLPEEGLKFMVYLQKENIIDESGMPKERFSAEFPKEGPSILRIQQVVRGDSAAYFCASSPGYLAGGALDTQYFGPGTRLTVL.

The V call is TRBV5-1, the J call TRBJ2-6, with D perhaps matching TRBD2 (5 bases). Between the trimmed V and J ends, which lost 3 bases and 0 bases, there was a span of 13 bases. Germline V gene lookup returns CDR1 SGHRS and CDR2 YFSETQ. The CDR3 has 17 amino acids. The CDR3 bases are TGCGCCAGCAGCTGGTTGATGGACTCCTCTGGGGCCAACGTCCTGACTTTC. Protein: CASSWLMDSSGANVLTF. Complete variable domain (other parts from reference TRBV5-1 and TRBJ2-6): KAGVTQTPRYLIKTRGQQVTLSCSPISGHRSVSWYQQTPGQGLQFLFEYFSETQRNKGNFPGRFSGRQFSNSRSEMNVSTLELGDSALYLCASSWLMDSSGANVLTFGAGSRLTVL.

J is TRBJ2-3 and V is TRBV27; 8 bases match TRBD2. Losses at the gene ends were 8 bases for V and 3 bases for J; bases not matched to a gene: 10. This CDR3 comprises 15 residues. CDR1 is MNHEY, CDR2 SMNVEV, per germline (reference sequence). The DNA of the CDR3 is TGTGCCAGCCGGACGTTCGCGGGGGGAACAGATACGCAGTATTTT. Translating it yields CASRTFAGGTDTQYF.

This clonotype was counted only a few times. V usage is TRBV18 and J usage is TRBJ2-1, with TRBD2 matching 10 bases. CDR3 size: 16 residues. CDR1 is KGHSH and CDR2 is LQKENI in the germline V gene. V lost 3 bases and J lost 7; bases outside the gene matches: 9. The chain's CDR3 is CASSPPKSGGANEQFF. Written as DNA, the CDR3 is TGTGCCAGCTCACCCCCGAAGAGCGGGGGGGCTAATGAGCAGTTCTTC.

The chain uses TRBV27 and TRBJ2-7; 9 bases fit TRBD1. The V gene end was trimmed by 6 bases and the J gene end by 2 bases; junction bases not matched to a gene: 17. Germline-derived CDR1 and CDR2 are MNHEY and SMNVEV (reference sequence). This CDR3 has 18 residues. The CDR3 loop reads CASRYQGSDRGFPYEQYF. The DNA of the CDR3 is TGTGCCAGCAGATATCAGGGGTCCGACAGGGGGTTCCCCTACGAGCAGTACTTC.

This chain uses TRBV29-1 with TRBJ1-1, with TRBD1 as a possible D gene (6 bases). The CDR3 is 14 amino acids. V lost 1 base, J lost 3 bases, and 12 bases lay in between. Germline V gene sequence: CDR1 SQVTM, CDR2 ANQGSEA. CDR3 in DNA: TGCAGCGTTGAAGGGGGCAGGGGATACACTGAAGCTTTCTTT. Residues: CSVEGGRGYTEAFF. The full variable domain, rest sourced from reference TRBV29-1 and TRBJ1-1, is SAVISQKPSRDICQRGTSLTIQCQVDSQVTMMFWYRQQPGQSLTLIATANQGSEATYESGFVIDKFPISRPNLTFSTLTVSNMSPEDSSIYLCSVEGGRGYTEAFFGQGTRLTVV.

The rearrangement uses TRBV15 and TRBJ2-4, with TRBD1 as a possible D gene (6 bases). The germline gives CDR1 LNHNV, CDR2 YYDKDF (reference sequence). V was trimmed by 1 base and J by 4 bases, leaving 23 bases between them. The CDR3 consists of 19 residues. CDR3 bases: TGTGCCACCAGCAGAGGAGTTTCACAGGGTAGTGGGTCAAAAAACATTCAGTACTTC. Protein sequence: CATSRGVSQGSGSKNIQYF.

This rearrangement joins TRBV4-1 to TRBJ1-4; 8 nucleotides agree with TRBD1. The CDR3 loop spans 17 amino acids. Germline V gives CDR1 MGHRA, CDR2 YSYEKL. V lost 3 bases and J lost 7; bases outside the gene matches: 13. In DNA form, the CDR3 reads TGCGCCAGCAGCCAGACCGGGACAGGACTTGGTAGTGAAAAACTGTTTTTT. It codes for CASSQTGTGLGSEKLFF.

The count of this clonotype is one. V is TRBV6-5 and J is TRBJ2-1; 9 positions agree with TRBD1. The CDR3 runs to 15 residues. The ends lost 6 bases at V and 2 bases at J; junction bases unmatched: 5. Germline CDR1 is MNHEY and CDR2 is SVGAGI. CDR3 residues: CASSLTGGTYNEQFF. CDR3 nucleotide sequence: TGTGCCAGCAGCCTGACAGGGGGGACCTACAATGAGCAGTTCTTC.

This clonotype counts as medium-sized. The chain joins TRBV6-5 to TRBJ2-5; TRBD2 matches 13 bases. V was pared by 6 bases and J by 4 bases, with 5 bases of the junction left unmatched. The CDR3 runs to 15 residues. Germline assignment: CDR1 MNHEY and CDR2 SVGAGI. DNA for the CDR3: TGTGCCAGCAGCCAGACTAGCGGGGGGTTAGAGACCCAGTACTTC. As protein: CASSQTSGGLETQYF.

The genes are TRBV27 and TRBJ2-1; D gene unclear. V was cut by 3 bases and J by 2 bases, with 14 bases left in between. This CDR3 comprises 16 residues. CDR1 MNHEY and CDR2 SMNVEV come from the germline V gene (reference sequence). CDR3: CASSLGRLGAYNEQFF. The CDR3 nucleotides are TGTGCCAGCAGTTTGGGTCGTCTTGGCGCCTACAATGAGCAGTTCTTC.

Points on this clonotype: An end of the junction differs from the germline gene, which may be a read error. V usage is TRBV4-3 and J usage is TRBJ1-4; D call uncertain. Germline-derived CDR1 and CDR2 are LGHNA and YSLEER. The CDR3 covers 17 residues. The DNA of the CDR3 is TGCGCCAGCAGCCAAGATAGAGGGAATCCAACTAATAAAAAACTGTTTTTT. This sequence encodes CASSQDRGNPTNKKLFF.

The CDR3 region is CASSDGTSGGATDTQYF. The CDR3 DNA is TGTGCCAGCAGTGACGGGACTAGCGGGGGGGCCACAGATACGCAGTATTTT. The chain is built from TRBV6-4 and TRBJ2-3; TRBD2 agrees at 16 bases. The V segment lost 2 bases and the J segment 2 bases; nucleotides outside the gene matches: 1. The germline V gene has CDR1 MRHNA and CDR2 SNTAGT. The length of the CDR3 is 17 residues.

This clonotype showed up just a few times. The J gene is TRBJ2-6, the V gene TRBV18; D not resolved. Germline CDR1 reads KGHSH; CDR2 reads LQKENI. Trimming removed 5 bases at V and 0 bases at J, with 14 bases between. The CDR3 loop spans 17 amino acids. CDR3 in amino acids: CASSGGRPISGANVLTF. For the CDR3, the DNA is TGTGCCAGCTCAGGCGGACGCCCCATCTCTGGGGCCAACGTCCTGACTTTC.

The gene calls are TRBV6-2 or TRBV6-3 and TRBJ2-3, with D tentatively TRBD1 or TRBD2 (6 bases each). CDR1 is MNHEY, CDR2 SVGEGT, per germline. The CDR3 consists of 14 residues. Trimming took off 4 bases at V and 0 bases at J, with 8 bases between the two ends. DNA for the CDR3: TGTGCCAGCAGTTCGGGGGCCAGCACAGATACGCAGTATTTT. It codes for CASSSGASTDTQYF.

The chain joins TRBV5-6 to TRBJ1-5; 7 nucleotides align to TRBD1. J was trimmed by 2 bases and V by 4 bases; bases with no gene match: 12. This CDR3 contains 17 residues. Germline V CDR1 and CDR2: SGHDT, YYEEEE. The CDR3 nucleotides are TGTGCCAGCAGCAGGGCGGACAGGCGGCAAGGCAATCAGCCCCAGCATTTT. Its protein is CASSRADRRQGNQPQHF.